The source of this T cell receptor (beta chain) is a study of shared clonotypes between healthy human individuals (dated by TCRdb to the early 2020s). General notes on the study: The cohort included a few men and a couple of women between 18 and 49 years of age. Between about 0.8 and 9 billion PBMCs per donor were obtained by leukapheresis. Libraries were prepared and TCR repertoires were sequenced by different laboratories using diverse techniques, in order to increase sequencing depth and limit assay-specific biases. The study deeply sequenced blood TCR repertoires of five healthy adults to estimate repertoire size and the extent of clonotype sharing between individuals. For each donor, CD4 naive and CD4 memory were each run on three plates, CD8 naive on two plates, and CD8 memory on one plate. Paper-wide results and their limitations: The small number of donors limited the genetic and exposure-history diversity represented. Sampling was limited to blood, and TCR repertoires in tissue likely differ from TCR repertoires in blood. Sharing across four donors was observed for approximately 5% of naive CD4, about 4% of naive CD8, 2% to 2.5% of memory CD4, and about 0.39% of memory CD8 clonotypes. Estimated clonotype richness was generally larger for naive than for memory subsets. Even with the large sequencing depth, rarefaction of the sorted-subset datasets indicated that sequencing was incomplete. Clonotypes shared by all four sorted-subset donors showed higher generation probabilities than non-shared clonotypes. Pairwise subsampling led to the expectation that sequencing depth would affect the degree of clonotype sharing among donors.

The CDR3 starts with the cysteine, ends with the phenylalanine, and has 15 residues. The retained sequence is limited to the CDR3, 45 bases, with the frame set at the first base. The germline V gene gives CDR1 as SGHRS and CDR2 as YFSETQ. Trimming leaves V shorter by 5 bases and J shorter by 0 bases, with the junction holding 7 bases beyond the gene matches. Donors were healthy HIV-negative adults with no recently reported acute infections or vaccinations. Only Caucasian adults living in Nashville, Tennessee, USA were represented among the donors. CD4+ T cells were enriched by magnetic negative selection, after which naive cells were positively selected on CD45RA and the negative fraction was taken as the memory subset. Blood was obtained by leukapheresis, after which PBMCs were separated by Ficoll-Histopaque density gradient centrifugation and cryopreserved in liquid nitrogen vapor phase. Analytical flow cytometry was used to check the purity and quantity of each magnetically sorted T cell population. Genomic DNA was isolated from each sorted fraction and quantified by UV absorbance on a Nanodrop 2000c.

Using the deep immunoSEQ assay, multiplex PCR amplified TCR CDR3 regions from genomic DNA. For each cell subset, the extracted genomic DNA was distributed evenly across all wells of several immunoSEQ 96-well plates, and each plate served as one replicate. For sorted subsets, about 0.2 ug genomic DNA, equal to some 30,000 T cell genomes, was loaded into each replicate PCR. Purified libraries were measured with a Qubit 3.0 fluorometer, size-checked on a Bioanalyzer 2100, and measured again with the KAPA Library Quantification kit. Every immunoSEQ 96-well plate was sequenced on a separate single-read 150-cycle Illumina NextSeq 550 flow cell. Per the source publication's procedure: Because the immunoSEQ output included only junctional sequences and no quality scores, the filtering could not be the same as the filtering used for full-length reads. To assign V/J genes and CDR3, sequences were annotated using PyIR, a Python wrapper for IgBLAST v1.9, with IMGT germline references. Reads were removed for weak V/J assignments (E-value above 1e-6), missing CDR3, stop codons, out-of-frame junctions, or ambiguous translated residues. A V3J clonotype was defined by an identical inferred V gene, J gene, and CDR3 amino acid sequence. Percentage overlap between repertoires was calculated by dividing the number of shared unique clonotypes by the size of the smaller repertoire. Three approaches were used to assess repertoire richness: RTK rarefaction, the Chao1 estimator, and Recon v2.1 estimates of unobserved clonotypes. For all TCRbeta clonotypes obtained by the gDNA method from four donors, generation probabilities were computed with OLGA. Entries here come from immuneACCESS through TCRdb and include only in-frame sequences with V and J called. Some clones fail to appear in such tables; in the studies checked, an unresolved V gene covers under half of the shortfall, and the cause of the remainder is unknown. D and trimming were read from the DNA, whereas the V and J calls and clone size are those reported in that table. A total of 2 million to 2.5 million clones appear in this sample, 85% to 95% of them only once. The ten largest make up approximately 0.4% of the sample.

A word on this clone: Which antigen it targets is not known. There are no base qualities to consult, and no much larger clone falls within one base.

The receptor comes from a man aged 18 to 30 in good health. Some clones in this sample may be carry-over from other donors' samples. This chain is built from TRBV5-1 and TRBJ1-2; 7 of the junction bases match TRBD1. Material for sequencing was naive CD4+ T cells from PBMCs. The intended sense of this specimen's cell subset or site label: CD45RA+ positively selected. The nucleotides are TGCGCCAGCAGTCAGGGGGGATCCTCTAACTATGGCTACACCTTC. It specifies CASSQGGSSNYGYTF.